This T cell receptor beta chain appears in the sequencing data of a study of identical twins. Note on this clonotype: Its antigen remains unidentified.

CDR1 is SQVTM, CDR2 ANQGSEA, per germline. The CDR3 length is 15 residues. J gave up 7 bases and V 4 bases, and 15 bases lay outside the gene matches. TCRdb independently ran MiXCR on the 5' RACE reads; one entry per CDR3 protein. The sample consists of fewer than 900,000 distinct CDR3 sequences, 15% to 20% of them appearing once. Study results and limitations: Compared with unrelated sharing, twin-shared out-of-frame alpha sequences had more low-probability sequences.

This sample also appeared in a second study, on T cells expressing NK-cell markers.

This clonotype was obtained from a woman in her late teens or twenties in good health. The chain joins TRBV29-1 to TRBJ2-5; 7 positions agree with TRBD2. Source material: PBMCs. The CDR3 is CSVARGSGEDVTQYF. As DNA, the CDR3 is TGCAGCGTTGCCCGGGGGAGCGGGGAGGATGTGACCCAGTACTTC.